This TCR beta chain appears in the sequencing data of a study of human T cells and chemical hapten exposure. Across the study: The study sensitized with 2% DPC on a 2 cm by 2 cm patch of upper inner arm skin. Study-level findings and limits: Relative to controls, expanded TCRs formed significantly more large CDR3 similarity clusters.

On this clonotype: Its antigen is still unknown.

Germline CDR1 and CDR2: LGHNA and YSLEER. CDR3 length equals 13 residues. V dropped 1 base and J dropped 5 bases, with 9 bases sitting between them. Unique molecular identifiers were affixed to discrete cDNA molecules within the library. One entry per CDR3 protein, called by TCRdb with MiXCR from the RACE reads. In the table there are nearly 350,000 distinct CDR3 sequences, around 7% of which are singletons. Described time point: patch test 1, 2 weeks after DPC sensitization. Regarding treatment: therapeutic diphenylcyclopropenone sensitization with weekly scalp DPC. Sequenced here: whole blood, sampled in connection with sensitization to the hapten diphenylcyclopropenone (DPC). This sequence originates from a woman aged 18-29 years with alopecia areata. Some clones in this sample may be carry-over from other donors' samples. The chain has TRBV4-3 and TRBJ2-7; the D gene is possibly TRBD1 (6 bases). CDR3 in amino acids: CASSQGSGDEQYF. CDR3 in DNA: TGCGCCAGCAGCCAAGGGTCAGGGGACGAGCAGTACTTC.